This T cell receptor (beta chain) was identified in a study of blood T cell repertoires in COVID-19. About the research overall: COVID-19 samples, acute and convalescent, were from the United States, Italy and Spain.

CDR3 length: 15 residues. From germline, CDR1 is SGHRS and CDR2 YFSETQ. The J segment lost 6 bases and the V segment lost 4 bases, leaving 8 bases of the junction unmatched. Produced via immunoSEQ multiplex PCR; TCRdb's table is partial and in-frame only. Of about 410,000 clones listed, 85% to 90% are singletons. Each participant's cohort was designated according to participant-reported clinical history. Cohort 3 donors were reported recovered after two negative PCRs, clearance, or symptom resolution. The rearrangement uses TRBV5-1 and TRBJ1-2; 11 bases fit TRBD1. Sequenced material: PBMCs or T cells enriched from blood (not recorded which). The TCR comes from a woman in her 30s who had recovered from COVID-19. The CDR3 DNA reads TGCGCCAGCAGCCTCCTTCCGGGACAGGGGGATGGCTACACCTTC. Translated, it gives CASSLLPGQGDGYTF.